The 8 T cell receptor beta chains below all came from one sample that was sequenced in a study of cytomegalovirus exposure and HLA in healthy donors (dated by TCRdb to between 2016 and 2019). The library was generated by the immunoSEQ multiplex PCR assay. TCRdb stores this immuneACCESS table with in-frame sequences only. Part of the clones is absent; in the studies checked, under half of the shortfall reflects unresolved V genes, and no reason is known for the rest. This sample comprises 200,000 to 250,000 clones, about nine tenths of them detected only once. Roughly 2% of the sample goes to the ten largest clones. Sequenced sample: PBMCs. These receptors were collected from a woman aged 18-35 years in good health and CMV-seropositive.

This clone occurred once. The DNA for the CDR3 is TGTGCCAGCAGAAGTGGGGGGGACTATGGCTACACCTTC. This encodes CASRSGGDYGYTF. This chain links TRBV6-5 with TRBJ1-2; the D gene is possibly TRBD1 (5 bases). The ends were cut back, 6 bases at V and 3 bases at J, with 11 bases in the middle. Germline loops: CDR1 MNHEY, CDR2 SVGAGI. This CDR3 has 13 amino acids.

For this clone: Other nucleotide sequences in the sample specify the same CDR3. The V and J genes are TRBV27 and TRBJ2-1; D unclear. Germline-derived CDR1 and CDR2 are MNHEY and SMNVEV (reference sequence). The CDR3 length is 13 residues. The V end was cut by 4 bases, the J end by 3 bases, with 7 bases between. CDR3 nucleotide sequence: TGTGCCAGCAGTTCGAGAAGCTACAATGAGCAGTTCTTC. Amino acids: CASSSRSYNEQFF.

This chain joins TRBV2 and TRBJ2-1; 7 positions match TRBD2. The CDR3 loop spans 16 amino acids. CDR1 SNHLY and CDR2 FYNNEI come from the germline V gene. V lost 2 bases to trimming and J lost 0 bases; unmatched junction nucleotides: 4. CDR3 nucleotides: TGTGCCAGCAGTGAAATTACGGGGGGCTCCTACAATGAGCAGTTCTTC. Its protein is CASSEITGGSYNEQFF.

This rearrangement joins TRBV9 to TRBJ1-5; weak D call: TRBD1 (6 bases). The germline CDR1 and CDR2 sequences are SGDLS and YYNGEE. V was clipped by 0 bases and J by 11 bases, with 12 bases between them. The CDR3 sequence is 13 residues long. As DNA, the CDR3 is TGTGCCAGCAGCGTAGGGGGAGAGGGGGCCCAGCATTTT. It is translated as CASSVGGEGAQHF.

The rearrangement uses TRBV7-2 and TRBJ2-1; 12 nucleotides align to TRBD2. CDR1 SGHTA and CDR2 FQGNSA come from the germline V gene. Trimming at V came to 3 bases and at J to 8 bases, leaving 5 bases not matched to a gene. This CDR3 region has 15 residues. The CDR3 reads CASSLTSGSLDEQFF. DNA of the CDR3: TGTGCCAGCAGCTTGACTAGCGGGAGTTTGGATGAGCAGTTCTTC.

The CDR3 DNA follows: TGTGCCAGCAGTTTCCGCTCGGAGACTGAAGCTTTCTTT. This codes for CASSFRSETEAFF. V gene TRBV27 combines with J gene TRBJ1-1; no clear D gene. In germline, CDR1 is MNHEY, CDR2 SMNVEV (reference sequence). V lost 3 bases, J lost 5 bases, and 10 bases lay in between. The CDR3 length is 13 residues.

The chain combines TRBV5-1 with TRBJ2-3, with TRBD2 matching 7 bases. The CDR3 length is 16 residues. Germline trimming cut 4 bases from V and 2 bases from J; bases unmatched to any gene: 10. CDR1 and CDR2 from the germline V gene are SGHRS and YFSETQ. CDR3 sequence (DNA): TGCGCCAGCAGCCCCCGGGAGCGGGGCCCCACAGATACGCAGTATTTT. It is translated as CASSPRERGPTDTQYF.

The chain recombines TRBV7-2 with TRBJ1-4; D is ambiguous. Trimming stripped 4 bases from V and 8 bases from J, with 5 bases between. The CDR3 has 11 amino acids. Germline V gene sequence: CDR1 SGHTA, CDR2 FQGNSA. CDR3 DNA sequence: TGTGCCAGCAGCTGGGCGGAAAAACTGTTTTTT. It codes for CASSWAEKLFF. The full variable domain, in which reference TRBV7-2 and TRBJ1-4 provide the parts outside the CDR3, is GAGVSQSPSNKVTEKGKDVELRCDPISGHTALYWYRQSLGQGLEFLIYFQGNSAPDKSGLPSDRFSAERTGGSVSTLTIQRTQQEDSAVYLCASSWAEKLFFGSGTQLSVL.